The 13 T cell receptor beta chains below come from one sample, sequenced in a study of shared clonotypes between healthy human individuals. The data were produced by immunoSEQ multiplex PCR, yet TCRdb's version contains in-frame clones alone and is incomplete. The data contain over a million clones, approximately 70% of them seen just once; the ten biggest clones take up around 1.4%. Sample: memory CD4+ T cells sorted from blood. As for subset: CD45RA-negative fraction. All receptors derive from a man between 18 and 29 years old in good health.

Concerning this clone itself: At the DNA level, this CDR3 is encoded by other sequences in the same sample as well. The chain links TRBV5-4 to TRBJ2-2, with 9 nucleotides matching TRBD1. Trimming removed 3 bases from V and 4 bases from J; junction bases left unmatched: 4. The CDR3 is made up of 15 amino acids. Germline CDR1 is SGHNT and CDR2 is YYREEE (reference sequence). The CDR3 DNA reads as TGTGCCAGCAGCTCGGGACAGGGTATCACCGGGGAGCTGTTTTTT. It yields the protein CASSSGQGITGELFF.

This chain joins TRBV7-9 and TRBJ2-2; 7 nucleotides match TRBD1. Per germline, CDR1 SEHNR and CDR2 FQNEAQ (reference sequence). The CDR3 totals 16 residues. Germline trimming cut 5 bases from V and 7 bases from J; bases unmatched to any gene: 13. CDR3 DNA: TGTGCCAGCAGCACCTACGGACAGGCCCGTGACGGGGAGCTGTTTTTT. It translates to CASSTYGQARDGELFF. The complete variable domain, with remaining parts taken from reference TRBV7-9 and TRBJ2-2, reads DTGVSQNPRHKITKRGQNVTFRCDPISEHNRLYWYRQTLGQGPEFLTYFQNEAQLEKSRLLSDRFSAERPKGSFSTLEIQRTEQGDSAMYLCASSTYGQARDGELFFGEGSRLTVL.

This clone was recorded once. This chain uses TRBV5-6 with TRBJ1-3; D remains unclear. V gave up 0 bases and J gave up 1 base, with 14 bases separating them. The CDR3 is 17 residues long. Germline lookup yields CDR1 SGHDT and CDR2 YYEEEE. DNA of the CDR3: TGTGCCAGCAGCTTGGGACCTGCAAACCCGTCTGGAAACACCATATATTTT. Residues: CASSLGPANPSGNTIYF.

The V and J genes are TRBV5-1 and TRBJ1-4; no clear D gene. The V end was cut by 5 bases, the J end by 5 bases, with 19 bases between. The germline V gene has CDR1 SGHRS and CDR2 YFSETQ. CDR3 length: 16 residues. The CDR3 loop reads CASRSVFWATNEKLFF. CDR3 sequence (DNA): TGCGCCAGCAGATCCGTATTTTGGGCCACCAATGAAAAACTGTTTTTT.

The chain has TRBV4-1 and TRBJ2-5; tentative D call: TRBD2 (5 bases). The CDR3 is made up of 13 amino acids. The V gene lost 4 bases and the J gene lost 5 bases, with 11 bases spanning the gap. Per germline, CDR1 MGHRA and CDR2 YSYEKL. The CDR3 region has the DNA TGCGCCAGCAGCCTAACAAGCGGTGAGACCCAGTACTTC. Translated, it gives CASSLTSGETQYF.

The V call is TRBV9, the J call TRBJ1-1; TRBD1 might be the D (5 bases). V was cut by 6 bases and J by 7 bases, with 25 bases left in between. CDR1 and CDR2 (germline): SGDLS, YYNGEE. The CDR3 runs 16 residues. The CDR3 sequence is CASTTTPTATRGEAFF. In DNA form, the CDR3 reads TGTGCCAGCACCACAACCCCGACAGCAACGAGAGGTGAAGCTTTCTTT. Using reference TRBV9 and TRBJ1-1 for the parts outside the CDR3, the full variable domain is DSGVTQTPKHLITATGQRVTLRCSPRSGDLSVYWYQQSLDQGLQFLIQYYNGEERAKGNILERFSAQQFPDLHSELNLSSLELGDSALYFCASTTTPTATRGEAFFGQGTRLTVV.

The chain couples TRBV27 to TRBJ2-2; 7 bases align to TRBD1. V gave up 5 bases and J gave up 5 bases; unmatched junction bases: 5. Germline assignment: CDR1 MNHEY and CDR2 SMNVEV (reference sequence). The CDR3 totals 14 residues. For the CDR3, the DNA is TGTGCCAGCAGTCCACAGGGGTTGACCGGGGAGCTGTTTTTT. Translation gives CASSPQGLTGELFF.

The rearrangement links TRBV5-1 to TRBJ2-1; maybe TRBD1 (6 bases). Per the germline V gene, CDR1 is SGHRS and CDR2 is YFSETQ. CDR3 length equals 15 residues. Deletions cut 0 bases from V and 6 bases from J, with 13 bases between. The CDR3 coding sequence is TGCGCCAGCAGCTTGGCGGGCCAGGGGTTCAATGAGCAGTTCTTC. It specifies CASSLAGQGFNEQFF.

The CDR3 protein is CASSDGAISPLHF. Here the CDR3 DNA reads TGTGCCAGCAGCGACGGGGCCATTTCACCCCTCCACTTT. The chain recombines TRBV9 with TRBJ1-6, with a weak D call TRBD1 (5 bases). Trimming cost V 3 bases and J 9 bases, with 10 bases left between them. The CDR3 runs to 13 residues. Germline CDR1 is SGDLS and CDR2 is YYNGEE. Full variable domain (missing parts from reference TRBV9 and TRBJ1-6): DSGVTQTPKHLITATGQRVTLRCSPRSGDLSVYWYQQSLDQGLQFLIQYYNGEERAKGNILERFSAQQFPDLHSELNLSSLELGDSALYFCASSDGAISPLHFGNGTRLTVT.

J is TRBJ2-2 and V is TRBV9; 14 bases fit TRBD2. Germline CDR1 reads SGDLS; CDR2 reads YYNGEE. V lost 4 bases to trimming and J lost 0 bases; unmatched junction nucleotides: 5. CDR3 size: 18 residues. The CDR3: CASSMGLAGAANTGELFF. CDR3 sequence (DNA): TGTGCCAGCAGCATGGGACTAGCGGGGGCCGCGAACACCGGGGAGCTGTTTTTT.

This clone has more than one count but fewer than ten. This chain connects TRBV30 to TRBJ1-5; 8 bases line up with TRBD1. V shed 5 bases, J shed 6 bases, and the junction held 15 bases outside the gene matches. Germline V lookup: CDR1 GTSNPN, CDR2 SVGIG (reference sequence). The CDR3 length is 16 residues. As DNA, the CDR3 is TGTGCCTGGTTGGACAGGGCGAGGGGCAAGTTTCAGCCCCAGCATTTT. Its translation is CAWLDRARGKFQPQHF. The variable domain in full, completed from reference TRBV30 and TRBJ1-5, reads SQTIHQWPATLVQPVGSPLSLECTVEGTSNPNLYWYRQAAGRGLQLLFYSVGIGQISSEVPQNLSASRPQDRQFILSSKKLLLSDSGFYLCAWLDRARGKFQPQHFGDGTRLSIL.

The chain has TRBV5-4 and TRBJ2-7, with 8 bases that match TRBD2. CDR1 is SGHNT, CDR2 YYREEE, per germline (reference sequence). The CDR3 consists of 13 residues. The V and J ends lost 3 bases and 6 bases, in that order; junction bases with no gene match: 5. The CDR3 bases are TGTGCCAGCAGCTGGGCCGGGGGGGCCGAGCAGTACTTC. Translating it yields CASSWAGGAEQYF.

Only a few counts were recorded for this clone. This sample also contains other DNA sequences that code for the same CDR3. The chain has TRBV9 and TRBJ1-3; TRBD1 agrees at 8 bases. Trimming cost V 2 bases and J 3 bases; bases outside gene matches: 4. The germline gives CDR1 SGDLS, CDR2 YYNGEE. CDR3 length: 15 amino acids. The CDR3 sequence is CASSVQTGVGNTIYF. In nucleotides, the CDR3 is TGTGCCAGCAGCGTGCAGACAGGGGTTGGAAACACCATATATTTT.